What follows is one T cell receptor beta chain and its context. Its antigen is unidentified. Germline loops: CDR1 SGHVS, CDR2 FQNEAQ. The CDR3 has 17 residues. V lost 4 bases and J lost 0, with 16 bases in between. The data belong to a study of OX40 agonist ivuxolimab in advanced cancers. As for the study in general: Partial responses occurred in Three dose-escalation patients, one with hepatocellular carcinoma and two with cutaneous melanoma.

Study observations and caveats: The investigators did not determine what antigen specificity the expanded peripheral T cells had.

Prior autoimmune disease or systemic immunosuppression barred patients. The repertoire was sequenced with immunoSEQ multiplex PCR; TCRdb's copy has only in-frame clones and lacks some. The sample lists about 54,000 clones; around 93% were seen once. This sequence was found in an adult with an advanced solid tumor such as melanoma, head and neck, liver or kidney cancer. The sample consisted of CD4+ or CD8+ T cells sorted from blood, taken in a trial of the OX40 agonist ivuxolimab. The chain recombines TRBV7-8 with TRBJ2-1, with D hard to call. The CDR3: CASSSPEMVSSYNEQFF. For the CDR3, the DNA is TGTGCCAGCAGCTCCCCGGAAATGGTCAGCTCCTACAATGAGCAGTTCTTC. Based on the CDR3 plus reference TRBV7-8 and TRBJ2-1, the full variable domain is GAGVSQSPRYKVAKRGQDVALRCDPISGHVSLFWYQQALGQGPEFLTYFQNEAQLDKSGLPSDRFFAERPEGSVSTLKIQRTQQEDSAVYLCASSSPEMVSSYNEQFFGPGTRLTVL.